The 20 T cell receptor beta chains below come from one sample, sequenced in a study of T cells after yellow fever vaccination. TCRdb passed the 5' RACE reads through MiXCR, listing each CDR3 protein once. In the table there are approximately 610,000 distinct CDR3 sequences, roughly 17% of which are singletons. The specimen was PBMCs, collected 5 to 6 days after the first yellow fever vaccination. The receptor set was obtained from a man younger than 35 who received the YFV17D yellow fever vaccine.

The CDR3 region is CASSPQGGPYNEQFF. CDR3 nucleotide sequence: TGTGCCAGCAGCCCCCAGGGGGGGCCCTACAATGAGCAGTTCTTC. The chain has TRBV5-4 and TRBJ2-1; D possibly uses TRBD1 or TRBD2 (7 bases each). The germline CDR1 and CDR2 sequences are SGHNT and YYREEE (reference sequence). The CDR3 has 15 residues. The germline V and J ends were trimmed by 4 bases and 2 bases, with 13 bases remaining between them.

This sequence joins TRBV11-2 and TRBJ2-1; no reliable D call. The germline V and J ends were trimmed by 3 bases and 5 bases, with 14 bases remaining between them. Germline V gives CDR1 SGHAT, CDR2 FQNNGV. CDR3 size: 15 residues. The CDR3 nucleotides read TGTGCCAGCAGCTTTCTCGGCCGTTCAAACAATGAGCAGTTCTTC. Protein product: CASSFLGRSNNEQFF.

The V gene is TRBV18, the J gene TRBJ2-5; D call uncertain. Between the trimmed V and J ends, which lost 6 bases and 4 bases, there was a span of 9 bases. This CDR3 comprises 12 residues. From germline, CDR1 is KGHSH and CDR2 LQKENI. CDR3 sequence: CASSAFSETQYF. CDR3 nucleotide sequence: TGTGCCAGCTCCGCCTTTTCAGAGACCCAGTACTTC.

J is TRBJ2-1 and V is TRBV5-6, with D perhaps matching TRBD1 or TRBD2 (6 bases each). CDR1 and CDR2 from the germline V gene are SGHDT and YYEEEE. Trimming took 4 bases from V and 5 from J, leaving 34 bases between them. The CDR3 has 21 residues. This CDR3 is CASSSPTGWKYRGGRNNEQFF. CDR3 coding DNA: TGTGCCAGCAGCAGTCCTACAGGCTGGAAATATAGAGGGGGGCGTAACAATGAGCAGTTCTTC.

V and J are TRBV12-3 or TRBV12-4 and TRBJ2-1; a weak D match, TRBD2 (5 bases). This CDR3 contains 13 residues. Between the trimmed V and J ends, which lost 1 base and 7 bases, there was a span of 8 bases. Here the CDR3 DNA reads TGTGCCAGCAGTTTAGATGGAGGAAATGAGCAGTTCTTC. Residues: CASSLDGGNEQFF.

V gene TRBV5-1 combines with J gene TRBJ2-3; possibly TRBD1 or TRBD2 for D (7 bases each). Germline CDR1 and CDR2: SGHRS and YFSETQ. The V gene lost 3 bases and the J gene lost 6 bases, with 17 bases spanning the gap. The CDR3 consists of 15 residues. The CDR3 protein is CASSSQGGAGDTQYF. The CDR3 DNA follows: TGCGCCAGCAGCTCCCAGGGGGGGGCCGGGGATACGCAGTATTTT.

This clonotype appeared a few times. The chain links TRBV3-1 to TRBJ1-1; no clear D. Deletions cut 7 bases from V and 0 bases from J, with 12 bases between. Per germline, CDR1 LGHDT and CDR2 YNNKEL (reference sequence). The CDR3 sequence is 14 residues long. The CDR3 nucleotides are TGTGCCAGCACAAACGGGCAGCTGAACACTGAAGCTTTCTTT. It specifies CASTNGQLNTEAFF.

In DNA, the CDR3 is TGTGCCAGCAGCTCCGAGGTTGGCACTGAAGCTTTCTTT. As protein: CASSSEVGTEAFF. The rearrangement uses TRBV2 and TRBJ1-1, with D unresolved. This CDR3 is built from 13 residues. Trimming removed 6 bases at V and 4 bases at J, with 12 bases between. In germline, CDR1 is SNHLY, CDR2 FYNNEI.

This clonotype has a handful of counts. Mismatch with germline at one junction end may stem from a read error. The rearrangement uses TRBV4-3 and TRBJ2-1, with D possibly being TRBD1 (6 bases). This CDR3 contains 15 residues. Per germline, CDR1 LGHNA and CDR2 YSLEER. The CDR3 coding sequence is TGCGCCAGCAGACAAGACAGGAGCTCCTACAATGAGCAGTTCTTC. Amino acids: CASRQDRSSYNEQFF.

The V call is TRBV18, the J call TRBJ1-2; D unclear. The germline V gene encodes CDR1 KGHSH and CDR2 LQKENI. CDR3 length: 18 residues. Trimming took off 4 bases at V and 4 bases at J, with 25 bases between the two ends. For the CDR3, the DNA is TGTGCCAGCTCACGCTCAGGAGGCGTAGGTAAGCCTGGCTATGGCTACACCTTC. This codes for CASSRSGGVGKPGYGYTF. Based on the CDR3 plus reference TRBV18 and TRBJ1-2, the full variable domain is NAGVMQNPRHLVRRRGQEARLRCSPMKGHSHVYWYRQLPEEGLKFMVYLQKENIIDESGMPKERFSAEFPKEGPSILRIQQVVRGDSAAYFCASSRSGGVGKPGYGYTFGSGTRLTVV.

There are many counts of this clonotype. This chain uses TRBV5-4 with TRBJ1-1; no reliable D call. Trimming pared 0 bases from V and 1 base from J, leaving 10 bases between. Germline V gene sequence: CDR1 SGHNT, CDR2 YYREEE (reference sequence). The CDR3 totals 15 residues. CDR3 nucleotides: TGTGCCAGCAGCTTGGAGGTGTGGGAGAACACTGAAGCTTTCTTT. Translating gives CASSLEVWENTEAFF.

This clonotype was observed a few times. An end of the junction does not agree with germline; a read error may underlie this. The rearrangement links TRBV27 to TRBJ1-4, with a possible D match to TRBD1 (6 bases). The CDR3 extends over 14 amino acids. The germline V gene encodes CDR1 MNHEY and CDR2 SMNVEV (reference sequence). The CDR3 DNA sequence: TGCACCAGCAGTTTATCGGAGGGGGGAGAAAAACTGTTTTTT. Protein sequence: CTSSLSEGGEKLFF.

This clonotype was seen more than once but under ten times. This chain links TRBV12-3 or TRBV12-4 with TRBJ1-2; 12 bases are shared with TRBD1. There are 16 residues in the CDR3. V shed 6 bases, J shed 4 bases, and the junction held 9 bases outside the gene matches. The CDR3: CASSTPGTGGAYGYTF. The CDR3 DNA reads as TGTGCCAGCAGCACTCCCGGGACAGGGGGCGCCTATGGCTACACCTTC.

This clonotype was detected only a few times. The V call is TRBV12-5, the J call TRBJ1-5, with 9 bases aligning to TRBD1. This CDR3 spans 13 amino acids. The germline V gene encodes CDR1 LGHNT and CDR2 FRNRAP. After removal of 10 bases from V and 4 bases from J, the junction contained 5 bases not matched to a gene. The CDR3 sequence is CATRGTGNQPQHF. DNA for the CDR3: TGTGCTACTAGGGGGACAGGGAATCAGCCCCAGCATTTT.

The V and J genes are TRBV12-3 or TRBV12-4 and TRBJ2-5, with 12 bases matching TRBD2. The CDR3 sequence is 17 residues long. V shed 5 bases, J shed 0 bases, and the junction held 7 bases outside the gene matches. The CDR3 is CASSKLGLAGNQETQYF. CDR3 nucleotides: TGTGCCAGCAGTAAACTTGGACTAGCGGGGAACCAAGAGACCCAGTACTTC.

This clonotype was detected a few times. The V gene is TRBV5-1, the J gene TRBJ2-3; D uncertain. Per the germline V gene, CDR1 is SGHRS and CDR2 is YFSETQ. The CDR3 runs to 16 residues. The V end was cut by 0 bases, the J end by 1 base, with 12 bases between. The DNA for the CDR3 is TGCGCCAGCAGCTTGGCGTCCGTTGCGGGCACAGATACGCAGTATTTT. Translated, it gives CASSLASVAGTDTQYF.

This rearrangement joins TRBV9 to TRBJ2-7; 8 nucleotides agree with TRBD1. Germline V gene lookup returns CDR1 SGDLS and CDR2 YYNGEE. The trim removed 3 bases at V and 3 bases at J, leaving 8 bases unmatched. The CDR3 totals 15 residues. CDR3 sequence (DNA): TGTGCCAGCAGCGCTTCCGGGACAGGACACTACGAGCAGTACTTC. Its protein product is CASSASGTGHYEQYF.

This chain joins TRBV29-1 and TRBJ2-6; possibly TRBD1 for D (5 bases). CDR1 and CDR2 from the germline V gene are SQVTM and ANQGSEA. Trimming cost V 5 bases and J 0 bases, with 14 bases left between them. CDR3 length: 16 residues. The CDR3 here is CSVRTDKSSGANVLTF. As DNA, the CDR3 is TGCAGCGTTCGAACGGACAAGAGCTCTGGGGCCAACGTCCTGACTTTC.

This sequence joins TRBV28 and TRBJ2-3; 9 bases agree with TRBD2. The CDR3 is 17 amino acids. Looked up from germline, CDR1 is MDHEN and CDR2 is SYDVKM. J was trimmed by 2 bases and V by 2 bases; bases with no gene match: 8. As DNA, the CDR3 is TGTGCCAGCAGTTTAGGGGCTAGCGGGGAATCCACAGATACGCAGTATTTT. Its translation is CASSLGASGESTDTQYF.

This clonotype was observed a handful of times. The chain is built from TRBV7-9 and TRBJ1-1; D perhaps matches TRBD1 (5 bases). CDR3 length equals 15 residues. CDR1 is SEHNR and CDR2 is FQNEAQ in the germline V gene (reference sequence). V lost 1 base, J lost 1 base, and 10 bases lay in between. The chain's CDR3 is CASSLEGGGNTEAFF. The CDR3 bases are TGTGCCAGCAGCTTAGAAGGCGGGGGGAACACTGAAGCTTTCTTT.